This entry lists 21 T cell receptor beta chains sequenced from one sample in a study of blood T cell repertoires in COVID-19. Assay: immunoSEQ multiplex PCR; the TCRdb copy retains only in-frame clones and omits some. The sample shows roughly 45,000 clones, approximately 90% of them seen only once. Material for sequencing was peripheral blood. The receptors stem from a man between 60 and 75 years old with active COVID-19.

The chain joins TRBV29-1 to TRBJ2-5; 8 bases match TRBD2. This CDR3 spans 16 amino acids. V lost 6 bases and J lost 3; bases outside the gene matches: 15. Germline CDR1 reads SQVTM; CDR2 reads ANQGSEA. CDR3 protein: CSVGGVAGRQEETQYF. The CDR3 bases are TGCAGCGTCGGCGGGGTAGCGGGGAGACAAGAAGAGACCCAGTACTTC.

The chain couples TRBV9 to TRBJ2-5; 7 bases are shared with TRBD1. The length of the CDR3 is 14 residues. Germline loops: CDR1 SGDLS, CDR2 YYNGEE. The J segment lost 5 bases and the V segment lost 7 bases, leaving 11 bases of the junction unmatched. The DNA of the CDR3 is TGTGCCAGCGCAATTCCTAGGGGGCAGGAGACCCAGTACTTC. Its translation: CASAIPRGQETQYF.

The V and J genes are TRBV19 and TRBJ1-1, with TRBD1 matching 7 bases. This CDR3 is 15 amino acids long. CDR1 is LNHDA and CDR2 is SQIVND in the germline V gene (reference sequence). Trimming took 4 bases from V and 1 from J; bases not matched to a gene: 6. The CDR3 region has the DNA TGTGCCAGTAGTACCACCGGGACAGAGAACACTGAAGCTTTCTTT. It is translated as CASSTTGTENTEAFF.

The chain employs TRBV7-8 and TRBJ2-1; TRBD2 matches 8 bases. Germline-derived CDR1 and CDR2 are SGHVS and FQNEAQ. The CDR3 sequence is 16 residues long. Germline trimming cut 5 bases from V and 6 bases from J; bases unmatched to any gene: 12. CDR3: CASSLEEGLVSNEQFF. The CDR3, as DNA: TGTGCCAGCAGCCTAGAAGAGGGACTAGTATCCAATGAGCAGTTCTTC.

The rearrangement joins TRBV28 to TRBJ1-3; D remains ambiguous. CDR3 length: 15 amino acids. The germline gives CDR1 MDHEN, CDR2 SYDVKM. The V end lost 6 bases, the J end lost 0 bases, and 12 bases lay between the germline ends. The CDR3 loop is CASSPRAVSGNTIYF. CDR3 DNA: TGTGCCAGCAGCCCGAGGGCTGTCTCTGGAAACACCATATATTTT.

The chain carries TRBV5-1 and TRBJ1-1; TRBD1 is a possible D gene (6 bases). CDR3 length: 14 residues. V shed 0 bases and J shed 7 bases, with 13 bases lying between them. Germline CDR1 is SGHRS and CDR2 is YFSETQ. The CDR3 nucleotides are TGCGCCAGCAGCTTGGTAGGGGGAATAGGTGAAGCTTTCTTT. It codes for CASSLVGGIGEAFF.

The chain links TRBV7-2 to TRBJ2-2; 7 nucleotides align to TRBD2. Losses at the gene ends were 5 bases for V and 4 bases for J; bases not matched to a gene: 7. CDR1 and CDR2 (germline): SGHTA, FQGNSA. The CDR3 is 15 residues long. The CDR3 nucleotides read TGTGCCAGCAGCAGGGGAGGGAGGAGCACCGGGGAGCTGTTTTTT. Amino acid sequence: CASSRGGRSTGELFF.

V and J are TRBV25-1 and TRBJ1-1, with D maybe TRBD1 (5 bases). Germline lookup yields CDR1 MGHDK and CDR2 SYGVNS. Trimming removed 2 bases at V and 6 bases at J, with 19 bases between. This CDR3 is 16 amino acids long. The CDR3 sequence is CASSESAGQVAAEAFF. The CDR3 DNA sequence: TGTGCCAGCAGTGAAAGTGCGGGGCAAGTAGCAGCTGAAGCTTTCTTT. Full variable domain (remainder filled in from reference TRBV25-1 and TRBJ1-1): EADIYQTPRYLVIGTGKKITLECSQTMGHDKMYWYQQDPGMELHLIHYSYGVNSTEKGDLSSESTVSRIRTEHFPLTLESARPSHTSQYLCASSESAGQVAAEAFFGQGTRLTVV.

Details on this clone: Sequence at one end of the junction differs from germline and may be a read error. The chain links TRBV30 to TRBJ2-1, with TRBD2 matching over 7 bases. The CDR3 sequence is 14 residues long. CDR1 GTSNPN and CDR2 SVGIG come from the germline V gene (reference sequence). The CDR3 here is CASSRTRYYTEQFF. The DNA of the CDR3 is TGTGCCTCGTCAAGGACTAGGTATTACACTGAGCAGTTCTTC.

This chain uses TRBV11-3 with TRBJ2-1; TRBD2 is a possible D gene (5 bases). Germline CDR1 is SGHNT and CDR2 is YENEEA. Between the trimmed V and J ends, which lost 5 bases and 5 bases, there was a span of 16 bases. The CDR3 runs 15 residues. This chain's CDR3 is CASSAAGNANNEQFF. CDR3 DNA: TGTGCCAGCAGCGCCGCCGGGAATGCCAACAATGAGCAGTTCTTC.

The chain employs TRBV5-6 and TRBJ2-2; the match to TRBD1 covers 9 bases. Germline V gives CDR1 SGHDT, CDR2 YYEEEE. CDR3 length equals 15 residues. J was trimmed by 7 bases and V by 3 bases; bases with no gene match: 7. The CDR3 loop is CASSSTGGFGGELFF. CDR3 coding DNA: TGTGCCAGCAGCTCCACAGGGGGCTTCGGCGGGGAGCTGTTTTTT.

CDR3 bases: TGTGCCAGCAGCCAAGACACAGGGGGCACTGAAGCTTTCTTT. Translation gives CASSQDTGGTEAFF. The rearrangement links TRBV4-2 to TRBJ1-1; the match to TRBD1 covers 8 bases. CDR3 length equals 14 residues. CDR1 and CDR2 from the germline V gene are LGHNA and YNFKEQ. Trimming cost V 0 bases and J 4 bases; bases outside gene matches: 1.

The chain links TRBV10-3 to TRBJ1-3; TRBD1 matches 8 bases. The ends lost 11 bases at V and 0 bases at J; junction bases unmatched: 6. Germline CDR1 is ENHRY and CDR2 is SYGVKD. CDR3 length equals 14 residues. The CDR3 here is CAPRTGSSGNTIYF. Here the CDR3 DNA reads TGTGCCCCGCGGACAGGGAGCTCTGGAAACACCATATATTTT.

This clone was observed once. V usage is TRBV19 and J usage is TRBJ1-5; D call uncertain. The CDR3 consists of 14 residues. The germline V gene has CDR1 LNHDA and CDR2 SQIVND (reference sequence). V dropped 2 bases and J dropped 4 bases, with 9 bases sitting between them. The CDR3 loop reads CASSIPRLNQPQHF. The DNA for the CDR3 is TGTGCCAGTAGTATACCCCGTTTAAATCAGCCCCAGCATTTT.

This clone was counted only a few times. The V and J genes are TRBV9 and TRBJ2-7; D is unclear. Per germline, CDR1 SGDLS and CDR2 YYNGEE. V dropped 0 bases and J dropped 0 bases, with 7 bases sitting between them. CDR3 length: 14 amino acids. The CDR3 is CASSVGVSSYEQYF. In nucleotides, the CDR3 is TGTGCCAGCAGCGTAGGCGTGAGCTCCTACGAGCAGTACTTC.

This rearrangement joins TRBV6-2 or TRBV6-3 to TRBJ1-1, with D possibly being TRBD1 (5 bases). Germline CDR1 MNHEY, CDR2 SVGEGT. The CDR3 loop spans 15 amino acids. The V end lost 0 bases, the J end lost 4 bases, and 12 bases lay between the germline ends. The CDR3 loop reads CASSYSNWGGTEAFF. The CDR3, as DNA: TGTGCCAGCAGTTACTCGAACTGGGGGGGCACTGAAGCTTTCTTT.

Here the CDR3 reads CASSFAQGSGYTF. Here the CDR3 DNA reads TGTGCCAGCAGCTTTGCACAGGGAAGTGGCTACACCTTC. The chain employs TRBV5-5 and TRBJ1-2; weak D call: TRBD1 (6 bases). The CDR3 has 13 residues. V was shortened by 2 bases and J by 7 bases, with 12 bases between the two germline ends. Germline V gene lookup returns CDR1 SGHKS and CDR2 YYEKEE (reference sequence).

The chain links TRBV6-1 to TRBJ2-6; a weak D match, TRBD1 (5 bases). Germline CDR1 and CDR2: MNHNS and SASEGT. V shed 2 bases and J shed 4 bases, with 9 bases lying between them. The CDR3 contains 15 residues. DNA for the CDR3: TGTGCCAGCAGTGAACCAGGGTACGGGGCCAACGTCCTGACTTTC. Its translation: CASSEPGYGANVLTF.

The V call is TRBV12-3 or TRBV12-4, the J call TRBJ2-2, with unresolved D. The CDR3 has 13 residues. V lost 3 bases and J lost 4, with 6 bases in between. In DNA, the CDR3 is TGTGCCAGCAGTTTTCAGATCACCGGGGAGCTGTTTTTT. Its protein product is CASSFQITGELFF.

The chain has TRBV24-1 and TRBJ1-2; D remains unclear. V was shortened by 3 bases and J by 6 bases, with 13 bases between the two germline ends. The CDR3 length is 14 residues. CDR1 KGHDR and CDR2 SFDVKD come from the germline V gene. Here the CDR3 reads CATSDVGLSDGYTF. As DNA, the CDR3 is TGTGCCACCAGTGATGTGGGTCTAAGCGATGGCTACACCTTC.

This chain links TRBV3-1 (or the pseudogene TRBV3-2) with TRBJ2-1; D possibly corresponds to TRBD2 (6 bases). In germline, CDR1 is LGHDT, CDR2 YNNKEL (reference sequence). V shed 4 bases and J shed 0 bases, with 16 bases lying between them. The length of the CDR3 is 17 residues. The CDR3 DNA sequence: TGTGCCAGCAGCCCGAAGCGGGTTGCCCTCTCCTACAATGAGCAGTTCTTC. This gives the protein CASSPKRVALSYNEQFF.